This TCR beta chain was obtained from a study of T cells in localized non-small cell lung cancer. Sequencing used immunoSEQ multiplex PCR; TCRdb keeps in-frame clones, though not all of them. The sample contains 25,000 to 35,000 clones, roughly 89% of which appear only once. The germline gives CDR1 LNHDA, CDR2 SQIVND (reference sequence). V dropped 5 bases and J dropped 6; count of bases not matched to a gene: 7. This CDR3 is built from 15 residues. The specimen comprised peripheral blood, sampled before any cancer treatment. V gene TRBV19 combines with J gene TRBJ2-1, with 10 positions matching TRBD2. This TCR was recovered from a female donor over 55 with stage I lung adenocarcinoma. The CDR3 reads CASSSRLAGPNEQFF. CDR3 DNA: TGTGCCAGTAGTTCCAGACTAGCGGGCCCCAATGAGCAGTTCTTC.